These T cell receptor beta chains were read from a single sample in a study of T cell responses to AZD1222 COVID-19 vaccine. Using immunoSEQ multiplex PCR, the repertoire was profiled, and TCRdb retains in-frame clones only, with some absent. The sample consists of 90,000 to 110,000 clones, about 88% of them appearing once. The input for sequencing was peripheral blood, taken on day 0 of AZD1222 vaccination. These receptors all come from an adult in good health. CDR3s include the opening cysteine and the closing phenylalanine or tryptophan. Each record gives: CDR3 protein, CDR3 DNA, clone size, D gene, J gene, V gene. The D gene is left open where the match is weak. Some rows mark clone size as missing; the rest say once, few, many or name a class of expanded clone.

CDR3: CASSLGNYGYTF
DNA: TGTGCCAGCAGTTTAGGCAACTATGGCTACACCTTC
size: few
D: NA
J: TRBJ1-2
V: TRBV12-3/TRBV12-4

CDR3: CASSLVAGGTEAFF
DNA: TGCGCCAGCAGCTTGGTGGCAGGGGGAACTGAAGCTTTCTTT
size: NA
D: TRBD1
J: TRBJ1-1
V: TRBV5-1

CDR3: CASSLSLAGRNEQFF
DNA: TGCGCCAGCAGCTTGAGTCTAGCGGGGCGGAATGAGCAGTTCTTC
size: NA
D: TRBD2
J: TRBJ2-1
V: TRBV5-1

CDR3: CASSWGTLWNEQYF
DNA: TGCGCCAGCAGCTGGGGTACCCTTTGGAACGAGCAGTACTTC
size: NA
D: NA
J: TRBJ2-7
V: TRBV5-1

CDR3: CASSQEWASGEKLFF
DNA: TGCGCCAGCAGCCAAGAGTGGGCCTCGGGTGAAAAACTGTTTTTT
size: NA
D: NA
J: TRBJ1-4
V: TRBV4-1

CDR3: CASSLGVNSGNTIYF
DNA: TGTGCCAGCAGCTTGGGCGTAAACTCTGGAAACACCATATATTTT
size: NA
D: NA
J: TRBJ1-3
V: TRBV5-4

CDR3: CAWSGGLGLSSGNTIYF
DNA: TGTGCCTGGAGTGGGGGCCTCGGCCTTAGCTCTGGAAACACCATATATTTT
size: NA
D: NA
J: TRBJ1-3
V: TRBV30

CDR3: CASSPGTVYGYTF
DNA: TGTGCCAGCTCACCCGGGACAGTTTATGGCTACACCTTC
size: NA
D: TRBD1
J: TRBJ1-2
V: TRBV18

CDR3: CASSPQQRTEAFF
DNA: TGTGCCAGCTCACCACAGCAGCGCACTGAAGCTTTCTTT
size: NA
D: NA
J: TRBJ1-1
V: TRBV18

CDR3: CASSYLGRAYNEQFF
DNA: TGTGCCAGCAGTTACCTGGGTAGGGCCTACAATGAGCAGTTCTTC
size: NA
D: NA
J: TRBJ2-1
V: TRBV6-5

CDR3: CSVKEGAGSPLHF
DNA: TGCAGCGTTAAAGAGGGGGCAGGTTCACCCCTCCACTTT
size: NA
D: TRBD1
J: TRBJ1-6
V: TRBV29-1

CDR3: CASSRDSSAYEQYF
DNA: TGTGCCAGCAGCCGGGACAGTTCCGCCTACGAGCAGTACTTC
size: NA
D: TRBD1
J: TRBJ2-7
V: TRBV7-2

CDR3: CAGTGRLTTGELFF
DNA: TGTGCCGGAACAGGTCGCCTGACCACCGGGGAGCTGTTTTTT
size: NA
D: NA
J: TRBJ2-2
V: TRBV5-8

CDR3: CASSLRGISYEQYF
DNA: TGTGCCAGCAGCCTGCGGGGGATTTCCTACGAGCAGTACTTC
size: NA
D: TRBD2
J: TRBJ2-7
V: TRBV14

CDR3: CAWSPTPTGGYGKLFF
DNA: TGTGCCTGGAGTCCAACCCCGACAGGGGGATATGGAAAACTGTTTTTT
size: NA
D: TRBD1
J: TRBJ1-4
V: TRBV30

CDR3: CASSLGMGALYF
DNA: TGTGCCAGCAGCTTGGGGATGGGGGCCCTGTACTTC
size: NA
D: NA
J: TRBJ2-7
V: TRBV5-4

CDR3: CASSVGGWQVNYGYTF
DNA: TGTGCCAGCAGCGTAGGGGGGTGGCAGGTGAACTATGGCTACACCTTC
size: NA
D: NA
J: TRBJ1-2
V: TRBV9

CDR3: CASSHGLAASNEQFF
DNA: TGTGCCAGCAGCCACGGACTAGCGGCTAGTAATGAGCAGTTCTTC
size: NA
D: TRBD2
J: TRBJ2-1
V: TRBV27

CDR3: CASSARTGNEQFF
DNA: TGTGCCAGCAGCGCTAGGACAGGGAATGAGCAGTTCTTC
size: NA
D: TRBD1
J: TRBJ2-1
V: TRBV14

CDR3: CASSPNRVHEKLFF
DNA: TGTGCCAGCAGCCCAAACAGGGTGCATGAAAAACTGTTTTTT
size: NA
D: NA
J: TRBJ1-4
V: TRBV11-2

CDR3: CASSSYRANYGYTF
DNA: TGTGCCAGCAGTTCATACAGGGCTAACTATGGCTACACCTTC
size: few
D: NA
J: TRBJ1-2
V: TRBV6-5

CDR3: CASSGPGQGNTGELFF
DNA: TGTGCCAGCAGTGGGCCGGGACAGGGAAACACCGGGGAGCTGTTTTTT
size: NA
D: TRBD1
J: TRBJ2-2
V: TRBV2

CDR3: CASSLWGQGDEKLFF
DNA: TGTGCCAGCAGTTTGTGGGGGCAGGGGGATGAAAAACTGTTTTTT
size: NA
D: TRBD1
J: TRBJ1-4
V: TRBV28

CDR3: CASSLGTETQYF
DNA: TGTGCCAGCAGCTTGGGAACGGAGACCCAGTACTTC
size: NA
D: NA
J: TRBJ2-5
V: TRBV5-4

CDR3: CASSLGAAVQTDTQYF
DNA: TGTGCCAGCAGCTTAGGGGCAGCGGTTCAGACAGATACGCAGTATTTT
size: NA
D: NA
J: TRBJ2-3
V: TRBV7-6

CDR3: CASSSRLAGDTGELFF
DNA: TGTGCCAGCAGCTCGAGACTAGCGGGGGACACCGGGGAGCTGTTTTTT
size: NA
D: TRBD2
J: TRBJ2-2
V: TRBV5-6

CDR3: CASRPGGANTGELFF
DNA: TGTGCCAGCAGACCCGGGGGGGCGAACACCGGGGAGCTGTTTTTT
size: NA
D: TRBD2
J: TRBJ2-2
V: TRBV7-9

CDR3: CASSQNGVYGYTF
DNA: TGCGCCAGCAGCCAAAATGGAGTCTATGGCTACACCTTC
size: NA
D: NA
J: TRBJ1-2
V: TRBV4-3

CDR3: CASSPTTATTGPEQFF
DNA: TGTGCCAGCTCACCTACAACAGCAACGACAGGGCCGGAGCAGTTCTTC
size: once
D: TRBD1
J: TRBJ2-1
V: TRBV18

CDR3: CAWTNWAQGRDGYTF
DNA: TGTGCCTGGACTAACTGGGCACAGGGGAGGGATGGCTACACCTTC
size: NA
D: TRBD1
J: TRBJ1-2
V: TRBV30

CDR3: CASSQVGGSNTEAFF
DNA: TGTGCCAGCAGCCAGGTGGGGGGCTCGAACACTGAAGCTTTCTTT
size: NA
D: NA
J: TRBJ1-1
V: TRBV5-4

CDR3: CASSFSNEQFF
DNA: TGTGCCAGCAGTTTTAGCAATGAGCAGTTCTTC
size: NA
D: NA
J: TRBJ2-1
V: TRBV12-3/TRBV12-4

CDR3: CASSQEAARSTDTQYF
DNA: TGTGCCAGCAGCCAAGAAGCTGCCAGAAGCACAGATACGCAGTATTTT
size: NA
D: NA
J: TRBJ2-3
V: TRBV4-2

CDR3: CASSAPGGLNTEAFF
DNA: TGTGCCAGCAGCGCACCGGGGGGCCTGAACACTGAAGCTTTCTTT
size: NA
D: NA
J: TRBJ1-1
V: TRBV9

CDR3: CASSHGQGDSNQPQHF
DNA: TGTGCCAGCAGCCACGGACAGGGGGATAGCAATCAGCCCCAGCATTTT
size: once
D: TRBD1
J: TRBJ1-5
V: TRBV7-2

CDR3: CASTLPGPLLQYF
DNA: TGTGCCAGCACCCTACCGGGACCGCTTCTACAGTATTTT
size: few
D: NA
J: TRBJ2-3
V: TRBV7-9

CDR3: CSVGTDSGANVLTF
DNA: TGCAGCGTTGGGACAGACTCTGGGGCCAACGTCCTGACTTTC
size: NA
D: NA
J: TRBJ2-6
V: TRBV29-1

CDR3: CATSEMGGLYNEQFF
DNA: TGTGCCACCAGTGAAATGGGGGGGCTTTACAATGAGCAGTTCTTC
size: NA
D: NA
J: TRBJ2-1
V: TRBV24-1

CDR3: CASNGPDSYNSPLHF
DNA: TGTGCCAGCAATGGGCCGGACAGCTATAATTCACCCCTCCACTTT
size: NA
D: NA
J: TRBJ1-6
V: TRBV11-3

CDR3: CASSQGGQPQHF
DNA: TGTGCCAGCAGCCAAGGAGGGCAGCCCCAGCATTTT
size: NA
D: NA
J: TRBJ1-5
V: TRBV3-1/TRBV3-2